A single sample is the source of the 8 T cell receptor beta chains below, sequenced in a study of blood T cell repertoires in COVID-19. Measured with immunoSEQ multiplex PCR; TCRdb has only the in-frame clones, and not every one. The data hold 200,000 to 300,000 clones, with roughly 90% observed a single time. The material sequenced was peripheral blood. These receptors originate from a man under 40 with active or convalescent COVID-19.

The V and J genes are TRBV4-3 and TRBJ1-4; 8 positions agree with TRBD1. The CDR3 has 16 amino acids. Germline V gene data show CDR1 as LGHNA and CDR2 as YSLEER. The V gene end was trimmed by 0 bases and the J gene end by 6 bases; junction bases not matched to a gene: 6. The CDR3 DNA reads TGCGCCAGCAGCCAAGAGCAGGGGGCCCTGGATGAAAAACTGTTTTTT. Amino acid sequence: CASSQEQGALDEKLFF.

The rearrangement links TRBV19 to TRBJ2-7; 9 nucleotides agree with TRBD1. Germline CDR1 is LNHDA and CDR2 is SQIVND (reference sequence). There are 13 residues in the CDR3. With V trimmed by 5 bases and J by 5 bases, 4 bases remained unmatched. CDR3 in amino acids: CASSAQGAHEQYF. In DNA form, the CDR3 reads TGTGCCAGTAGTGCACAGGGGGCCCACGAGCAGTACTTC.

This chain connects TRBV15 to TRBJ1-5; tentatively, D is TRBD1 (6 bases). The V end lost 3 bases, the J end lost 9 bases, and 21 bases lay between the germline ends. CDR3 length equals 16 residues. The germline gives CDR1 LNHNV, CDR2 YYDKDF (reference sequence). The CDR3 here is CATSRSKDRWYGPQHF. The CDR3, as DNA: TGTGCCACCAGCAGGTCAAAAGACAGGTGGTATGGGCCCCAGCATTTT.

The chain employs TRBV13 and TRBJ2-7; TRBD1 matches 9 bases. The CDR3 runs 14 residues. CDR1 and CDR2 from the germline V gene are PRHDT and FYEKMQ (reference sequence). The J segment lost 7 bases and the V segment lost 3 bases, leaving 7 bases of the junction unmatched. CDR3 sequence reads: CASSLGTGIREQYF. The CDR3 coding sequence is TGTGCCAGCAGCTTGGGGACAGGGATAAGGGAGCAGTACTTC.

The V call is TRBV19, the J call TRBJ1-5; TRBD1 matches at 8 bases. V gave up 4 bases and J gave up 6 bases; unmatched junction bases: 2. This CDR3 spans 13 amino acids. Germline CDR1 LNHDA, CDR2 SQIVND (reference sequence). The CDR3 bases are TGTGCCAGTAGTACACAGGGGGGTCAGCCCCAGCATTTT. Translation gives CASSTQGGQPQHF.

The J gene is TRBJ2-7, the V gene TRBV6-5; 9 bases line up with TRBD1. Unmatched junction bases numbered 3, after V lost 0 bases and J lost 3 bases. Germline V gene data show CDR1 as MNHEY and CDR2 as SVGAGI. This CDR3 region has 15 residues. The CDR3 region is CASSYSATGGYEQYF. In DNA form, the CDR3 reads TGTGCCAGCAGTTACTCGGCGACAGGGGGCTACGAGCAGTACTTC.

V usage is TRBV5-8 and J usage is TRBJ2-5; weak D call: TRBD2 (7 bases). The V and J ends lost 4 bases and 5 bases respectively, with 15 bases between them. Germline V CDR1 and CDR2: SGHTS, YDEGEE. The CDR3 consists of 14 residues. The CDR3 DNA reads TGTGCCAGCAGCCCTGGCGGGGGCTGGGAGACCCAGTACTTC. Translated, it gives CASSPGGGWETQYF.

This clone was seen a handful of times. The chain carries TRBV9 and TRBJ1-3; 8 bases are a match to TRBD1. Germline CDR1 and CDR2: SGDLS and YYNGEE. There are 12 residues in the CDR3. The V segment lost 3 bases and the J segment 9 bases; nucleotides outside the gene matches: 2. CDR3 sequence: CASSGQGSTIYF. CDR3 nucleotides: TGTGCCAGCAGCGGACAGGGGAGCACCATATATTTT.